The clone carrying this T cell receptor (beta chain) was detected only once. Here immunoSEQ multiplex PCR was the method, and the copy in TCRdb shows in-frame clones only, minus some. Of about 76,000 clones listed, 75% to 85% are singletons. The data originate from a study of blood T cell repertoires in COVID-19. Study background: The cDNA or gDNA used as material had been derived from T cells, B-cell-depleted T cells, or PBMCs.

There are 18 residues in the CDR3. The sample comprised peripheral blood. V gene TRBV21-1 combines with J gene TRBJ2-7; the table's D call, TRBD2, was not checked against the DNA. TRBV21-1 is described as a pseudogene. The clonotype originates from a human donor in a cohort sampled during active COVID-19. DNA for the CDR3: TGTGCCAGCACTCTAGCGGGAGGCCCACTTCAGATATCCTACGAGCAGTACTTC. Its translation is CASTLAGGPLQISYEQYF.